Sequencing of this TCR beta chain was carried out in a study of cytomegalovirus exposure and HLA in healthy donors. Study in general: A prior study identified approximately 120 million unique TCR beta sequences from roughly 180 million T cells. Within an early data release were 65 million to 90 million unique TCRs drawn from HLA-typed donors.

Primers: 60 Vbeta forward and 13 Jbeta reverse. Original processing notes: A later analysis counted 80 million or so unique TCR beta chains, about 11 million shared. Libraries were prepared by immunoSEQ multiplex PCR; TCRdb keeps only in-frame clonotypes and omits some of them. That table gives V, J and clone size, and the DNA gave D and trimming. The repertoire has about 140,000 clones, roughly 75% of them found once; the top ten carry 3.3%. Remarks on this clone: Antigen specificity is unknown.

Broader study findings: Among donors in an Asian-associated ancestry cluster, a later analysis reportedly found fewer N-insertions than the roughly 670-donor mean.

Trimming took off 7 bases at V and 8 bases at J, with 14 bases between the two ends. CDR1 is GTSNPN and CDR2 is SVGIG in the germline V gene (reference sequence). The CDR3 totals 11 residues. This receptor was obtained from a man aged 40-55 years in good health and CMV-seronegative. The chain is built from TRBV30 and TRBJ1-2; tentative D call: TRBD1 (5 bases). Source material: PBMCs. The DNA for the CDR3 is TGTGCCTTACAGGTAATAGGAGGCTACACCTTC. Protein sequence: CALQVIGGYTF.